The 32 T cell receptor beta chains presented below share a single source sample, sequenced in a study of neurological immune-mediated disorders. MiXCR, applied by TCRdb to the 5' RACE reads, yields one record per CDR3 protein. Of tens of thousands of distinct CDR3 sequences listed, about 5.5% are singletons. Sequences were obtained from PBMCs. These receptors were collected from a woman aged 25 to 39 with multiple sclerosis.

There are many counts of this clonotype. This chain links TRBV4-1 with TRBJ2-1; 9 positions match TRBD2. The CDR3 covers 20 residues. J was trimmed by 3 bases and V by 0 bases; bases with no gene match: 15. The germline gives CDR1 MGHRA, CDR2 YSYEKL. In nucleotides, the CDR3 is TGCGCCAGCAGCCAAGATGGCCCAGGACTAGCGTCAAACATCTACAATGAGCAGTTCTTC. Translated: CASSQDGPGLASNIYNEQFF.

The sample holds many counts of this clonotype. V and J are TRBV25-1 and TRBJ2-3; possible D gene TRBD2, 6 bases. CDR3 size: 14 residues. Trimming removed 3 bases from V and 3 bases from J, with 10 bases in between. Germline CDR1 and CDR2: MGHDK and SYGVNS. The CDR3 region is CASSDSGRTDTQYF. DNA of the CDR3: TGTGCCAGCAGTGATAGTGGGAGGACAGATACGCAGTATTTT.

The CDR3 DNA reads TGTGCCAGCAGAGGCTGGCGGTTCACAGATACGCAGTATTTT. Translated, it gives CASRGWRFTDTQYF. The J gene is TRBJ2-3, the V gene TRBV6-2 or TRBV6-3; D remains ambiguous. Germline V lookup: CDR1 MNHEY, CDR2 SVGEGT. This CDR3 has 14 residues. V was pared by 6 bases and J by 2 bases, with 12 bases between.

This clonotype came up many times. This sequence joins TRBV27 and TRBJ2-2; no firm D call. The CDR3 has 14 amino acids. V lost 5 bases to trimming and J lost 0 bases, with 7 bases between them. In germline, CDR1 is MNHEY, CDR2 SMNVEV (reference sequence). Here the CDR3 reads CASSPSTNTGELFF. The CDR3 DNA sequence: TGTGCCAGCAGTCCCTCCACGAACACCGGGGAGCTGTTTTTT.

Ten or more counts support this clonotype. The gene calls are TRBV15 and TRBJ2-3; D gene uncertain. Germline loops: CDR1 LNHNV, CDR2 YYDKDF (reference sequence). V lost 5 bases, J lost 2 bases, and 8 bases lay in between. The CDR3 length is 13 residues. The chain's CDR3 is CATSPGATDTQYF. CDR3 DNA sequence: TGTGCCACCAGCCCGGGTGCCACAGATACGCAGTATTTT.

This clonotype was seen ten or more times. CDR3 DNA: TGCGCCAGCACGCCAGGGAACACCGGGGAGCTGTTTTTT. This translates into CASTPGNTGELFF. This rearrangement joins TRBV5-1 to TRBJ2-2; D unclear. The CDR3 covers 13 residues. V lost 6 bases and J 1 base, leaving 7 bases between the germline ends. Germline-derived CDR1 and CDR2 are SGHRS and YFSETQ. Drawing the rest from reference TRBV5-1 and TRBJ2-2, the complete variable domain is KAGVTQTPRYLIKTRGQQVTLSCSPISGHRSVSWYQQTPGQGLQFLFEYFSETQRNKGNFPGRFSGRQFSNSRSEMNVSTLELGDSALYLCASTPGNTGELFFGEGSRLTVL.

This clonotype was seen more than once but under ten times. The chain recombines TRBV30 with TRBJ1-1; D is perhaps TRBD1 (5 bases). Germline assignment: CDR1 GTSNPN and CDR2 SVGIG (reference sequence). The CDR3 contains 12 residues. The V gene lost 0 bases and the J gene lost 6 bases, with 8 bases spanning the gap. The CDR3 DNA sequence: TGTGCCTGGAGTGTAGCGGGGCCTGAAGCTTTCTTT. Protein sequence: CAWSVAGPEAFF.

Ten or more counts support this clonotype. The rearrangement links TRBV12-3 or TRBV12-4 to TRBJ2-7, with TRBD2 as a possible D gene (5 bases). CDR3 size: 15 residues. Between the trimmed V and J ends, which lost 2 bases and 5 bases, there was a span of 16 bases. The chain's CDR3 is CASSLHPFLAHEQYF. The DNA for the CDR3 is TGTGCCAGCAGTTTACATCCATTTCTAGCCCACGAGCAGTACTTC.

For this clonotype: One junction end disagrees with the germline gene, perhaps due to a read error. V gene TRBV20-1 combines with J gene TRBJ1-5; D remains unclear. Germline lookup yields CDR1 DFQATT and CDR2 SNEGSKA (reference sequence). The CDR3 consists of 12 residues. The CDR3: CSAQHPNKTQNF. The CDR3 nucleotides read TGCAGTGCTCAACACCCTAATAAGACCCAGAATTTT.

Ten or more counts support this clonotype. The V and J genes are TRBV20-1 and TRBJ2-1; 15 bases are a match to TRBD2. Per the germline V gene, CDR1 is DFQATT and CDR2 is SNEGSKA (reference sequence). After removal of 5 bases from V and 6 bases from J, the junction contained 5 bases not matched to a gene. The CDR3 contains 15 residues. The CDR3 DNA is TGCAGTGCTGGACTAGCGGGGGGGCGCGCCAATGAGCAGTTCTTC. This translates into CSAGLAGGRANEQFF.

This clonotype was observed many times. This chain connects TRBV5-1 to TRBJ1-1; 8 bases map to TRBD1. The trim removed 4 bases at V and 0 bases at J, leaving 8 bases unmatched. The germline CDR1 and CDR2 sequences are SGHRS and YFSETQ. The CDR3 loop spans 16 amino acids. The CDR3, as DNA: TGCGCCAGCAGCCGCCGACAGGGGAGGATGAACACTGAAGCTTTCTTT. The encoded protein is CASSRRQGRMNTEAFF.

This clonotype was observed many times. The V gene is TRBV4-1, the J gene TRBJ1-2; tentative D call: TRBD1 (6 bases). Trimming removed 3 bases at V and 1 base at J, with 18 bases between. Germline values: CDR1 MGHRA, CDR2 YSYEKL. The CDR3 contains 17 residues. The CDR3 sequence is CASSQIRTVTGNYGYTF. The DNA for the CDR3 is TGCGCCAGCAGCCAGATTCGGACAGTCACCGGTAACTATGGCTACACCTTC.

This clonotype showed up many times. The rearrangement uses TRBV7-2 and TRBJ1-1; no reliable D call. The V end was cut by 3 bases, the J end by 0 bases, with 8 bases between. Per germline, CDR1 SGHTA and CDR2 FQGNSA. This CDR3 spans 14 amino acids. CDR3 DNA: TGTGCCAGCAGCTTCTGGGTCATGAACACTGAAGCTTTCTTT. This sequence encodes CASSFWVMNTEAFF.

This clonotype was recorded many times. This chain connects TRBV5-1 to TRBJ1-5; the D is unclear. This CDR3 spans 15 amino acids. In germline, CDR1 is SGHRS, CDR2 YFSETQ. V lost 4 bases and J lost 6, with 17 bases in between. The CDR3 coding sequence is TGCGCCAGCAGCCGGGTGGGTGGGCCTGGTCAGCCCCAGCATTTT. This codes for CASSRVGGPGQPQHF.

This clonotype appeared many times. The V gene is TRBV20-1, the J gene TRBJ2-1, with 10 bases lining up with TRBD2. This CDR3 region has 14 residues. Germline CDR1 and CDR2: DFQATT and SNEGSKA (reference sequence). Losses at the gene ends were 1 base for V and 8 bases for J; bases not matched to a gene: 5. As DNA, the CDR3 is TGCAGTGCTAGAGGTCTAGCGGGAGCCCATGAGCAGTTCTTC. Protein: CSARGLAGAHEQFF.

This clonotype was counted at least ten times. This chain links TRBV20-1 with TRBJ2-1; D tentatively reads TRBD1 or TRBD2 (5 bases each). Germline V gene data show CDR1 as DFQATT and CDR2 as SNEGSKA (reference sequence). Trimming left V 6 bases short and J 0 bases short, with 12 bases between. The length of the CDR3 is 14 residues. CDR3 region: CSAYTGGSYNEQFF. The CDR3, as DNA: TGCAGTGCGTATACAGGAGGCTCCTACAATGAGCAGTTCTTC.

The genes are TRBV11-2 and TRBJ2-3; 7 bases line up with TRBD2. The germline V gene encodes CDR1 SGHAT and CDR2 FQNNGV. The CDR3 is 15 amino acids. Trimming at V came to 2 bases and at J to 4 bases, leaving 6 bases not matched to a gene. This CDR3 is CASSLRREHPDTQYF. As DNA, the CDR3 is TGTGCCAGCAGCTTAAGGCGGGAGCACCCAGATACGCAGTATTTT.

Many counts were recorded for this clonotype. The chain is built from TRBV5-1 and TRBJ2-2, with a possible D match to TRBD1 (6 bases). Trimming took off 0 bases at V and 7 bases at J, with 16 bases between the two ends. The germline gives CDR1 SGHRS, CDR2 YFSETQ. This CDR3 contains 16 residues. The DNA for the CDR3 is TGCGCCAGCAGCTTGGATTGGGGGCTAGGCGGCGGGGAGCTGTTTTTT. Translated, it gives CASSLDWGLGGGELFF.

About this clonotype itself: A much larger clone differs by one base, so this may be a read error. The chain employs TRBV4-1 and TRBJ2-3; TRBD2 is a possible D gene (6 bases). CDR1 and CDR2 (germline): MGHRA, YSYEKL. Trimming removed 4 bases at V and 4 bases at J, with 15 bases between. CDR3 length equals 15 residues. The DNA for the CDR3 is TGCGCCAGCAGCCCCGGACTCTGGGGGGCAGATACGCAGTATTTT. It is translated as CASSPGLWGADTQYF.

This clonotype was counted between two and nine times. A much more abundant neighbour one base away suggests this may be a read error. This sequence joins TRBV24-1 and TRBJ1-5; tentative D call: TRBD1 (6 bases). The CDR3 loop spans 13 amino acids. Germline lookup yields CDR1 KGHDR and CDR2 SFDVKD. The CDR3 coding sequence is TGTGCCACCAGTGACGGACAGCATCAGCCCCAGAATTTT. Amino acid sequence: CATSDGQHQPQNF.

This clonotype was counted many times. The rearrangement joins TRBV28 to TRBJ2-4; D is unclear. The CDR3 is made up of 12 amino acids. Per germline, CDR1 MDHEN and CDR2 SYDVKM. Trimming took off 2 bases at V and 6 bases at J, with 5 bases between the two ends. This CDR3 is CASSLDINIQYF. The CDR3 coding sequence is TGTGCCAGCAGTTTAGACATAAACATTCAGTACTTC.

In its sample, this clonotype was seen many times. The chain joins TRBV20-1 to TRBJ2-5; 9 bases are a match to TRBD2. With 4 bases clipped from V and 5 bases from J, the junction kept 17 bases outside the gene matches. Germline V gene lookup returns CDR1 DFQATT and CDR2 SNEGSKA (reference sequence). The CDR3 sequence is 17 residues long. The CDR3 nucleotides read TGCAGTGCTATCCCCGGGACTAGCACAATTCTAATGGAGACCCAGTACTTC. Amino acids: CSAIPGTSTILMETQYF.

This clonotype occurred many times. The rearrangement uses TRBV20-1 and TRBJ2-1; 7 nucleotides line up with TRBD1. J was trimmed by 15 bases and V by 5 bases; bases with no gene match: 10. Looked up from germline, CDR1 is DFQATT and CDR2 is SNEGSKA (reference sequence). CDR3 size: 11 residues. The CDR3 sequence: CSAPRQGAAFF. The CDR3 region has the DNA TGCAGTGCTCCCAGACAGGGAGCGGCGTTCTTC.

This clonotype was observed many times. This chain connects TRBV20-1 to TRBJ1-1, with D possibly being TRBD1 (6 bases). This CDR3 has 16 residues. The germline V and J ends were trimmed by 1 base and 6 bases, with 21 bases remaining between them. The germline CDR1 and CDR2 sequences are DFQATT and SNEGSKA (reference sequence). As DNA, the CDR3 is TGCAGTGCTAGAGGGCCCCACACAGGGTCTAGGTCTGAAGCTTTCTTT. It is translated as CSARGPHTGSRSEAFF.

In this sample, this clonotype turned up a few times. The chain's CDR3 is CATSDSYTDTQYF. CDR3 nucleotide sequence: TGTGCCACCAGTGACTCCTACACAGATACGCAGTATTTT. The chain has TRBV24-1 and TRBJ2-3; D is ambiguous. Germline CDR1 and CDR2: KGHDR and SFDVKD. Trimming took off 4 bases at V and 2 bases at J, with 6 bases between the two ends. CDR3 length equals 13 residues.

This clonotype was seen at least ten times. V and J are TRBV27 and TRBJ2-7; D ambiguous. This CDR3 contains 16 residues. CDR1 and CDR2 (germline): MNHEY, SMNVEV (reference sequence). V was cut by 4 bases and J by 3 bases, with 19 bases left in between. The CDR3 sequence: CASSSLTRPTFYEQYF. The CDR3, as DNA: TGTGCCAGCAGTTCTTTGACCCGCCCCACCTTCTACGAGCAGTACTTC.

This sequence joins TRBV7-8 and TRBJ1-3; 8 bases align to TRBD1. Unmatched junction bases numbered 12, after V lost 2 bases and J lost 12 bases. The CDR3 is 15 residues long. The germline gives CDR1 SGHVS, CDR2 FQNEAQ. The CDR3 sequence is CASSLQGASGKNIYF. The CDR3, as DNA: TGTGCCAGCAGCTTACAGGGGGCCTCTGGAAAAAACATATATTTT.

This clonotype was seen only a few times. This chain uses TRBV20-1 with TRBJ2-7; D may be TRBD1 (7 bases). Germline CDR1 DFQATT, CDR2 SNEGSKA (reference sequence). The CDR3 has 13 amino acids. V lost 2 bases and J lost 3, with 11 bases in between. The DNA for the CDR3 is TGCAGTGCTAGACAGGGGGGAAGCTACGAGCAGTACTTC. Protein product: CSARQGGSYEQYF.

The table lists this clonotype with many counts. The chain joins TRBV6-2 or TRBV6-3 to TRBJ2-5; 9 nucleotides align to TRBD1. The CDR3 sequence is 17 residues long. V was pared by 2 bases and J by 5 bases, with 12 bases of the junction left unmatched. Germline CDR1 reads MNHEY; CDR2 reads SVGEGT. The CDR3, as DNA: TGTGCCAGCAGTTACCCGACGGGACAGGGTAATTTGGAGACCCAGTACTTC. It encodes CASSYPTGQGNLETQYF.

This clonotype was observed many times. The V call is TRBV11-2, the J call TRBJ2-3; perhaps TRBD2 as D (5 bases). From germline, CDR1 is SGHAT and CDR2 FQNNGV. The CDR3 extends over 13 amino acids. Trimming removed 8 bases at V and 0 bases at J, with 9 bases between. Here the CDR3 reads CASREGSTDTQYF. In DNA, the CDR3 is TGTGCCAGCCGGGAAGGCAGCACAGATACGCAGTATTTT.

Many counts were recorded for this clonotype. This chain uses TRBV20-1 with TRBJ2-5; a possible D gene is TRBD2 (6 bases). Germline V gene lookup returns CDR1 DFQATT and CDR2 SNEGSKA (reference sequence). This CDR3 is built from 15 residues. Trimming shortened V by 6 bases and J by 5 bases, and 22 bases separated the two germline ends. This CDR3 is CSASTGGWGGETQYF. CDR3 sequence (DNA): TGCAGTGCCTCCACCGGGGGTTGGGGCGGGGAGACCCAGTACTTC.

Many counts were recorded for this clonotype. The V call is TRBV15, the J call TRBJ1-1, with 9 bases identical to TRBD1. This CDR3 has 17 residues. With V trimmed by 0 bases and J by 0 bases, 5 bases remained unmatched. Looked up from germline, CDR1 is LNHNV and CDR2 is YYDKDF (reference sequence). The DNA for the CDR3 is TGTGCCACCAGCAGAGACGGACAGGGGCCCTTGAACACTGAAGCTTTCTTT. Protein product: CATSRDGQGPLNTEAFF.